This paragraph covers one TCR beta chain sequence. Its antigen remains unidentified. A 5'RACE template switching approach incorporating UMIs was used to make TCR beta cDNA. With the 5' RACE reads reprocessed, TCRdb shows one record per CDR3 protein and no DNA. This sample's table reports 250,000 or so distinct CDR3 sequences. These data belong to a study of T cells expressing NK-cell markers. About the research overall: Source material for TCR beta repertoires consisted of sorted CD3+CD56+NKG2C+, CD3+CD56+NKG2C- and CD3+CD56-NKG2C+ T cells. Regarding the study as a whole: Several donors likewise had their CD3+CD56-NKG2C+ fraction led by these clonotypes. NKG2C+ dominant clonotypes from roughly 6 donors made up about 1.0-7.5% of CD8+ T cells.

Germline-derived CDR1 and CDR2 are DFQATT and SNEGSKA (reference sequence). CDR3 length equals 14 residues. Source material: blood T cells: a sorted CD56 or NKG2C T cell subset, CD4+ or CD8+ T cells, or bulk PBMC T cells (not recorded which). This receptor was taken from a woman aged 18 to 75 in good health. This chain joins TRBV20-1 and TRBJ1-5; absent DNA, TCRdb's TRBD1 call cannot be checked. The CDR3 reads CSAIEGGGYQPQHF.